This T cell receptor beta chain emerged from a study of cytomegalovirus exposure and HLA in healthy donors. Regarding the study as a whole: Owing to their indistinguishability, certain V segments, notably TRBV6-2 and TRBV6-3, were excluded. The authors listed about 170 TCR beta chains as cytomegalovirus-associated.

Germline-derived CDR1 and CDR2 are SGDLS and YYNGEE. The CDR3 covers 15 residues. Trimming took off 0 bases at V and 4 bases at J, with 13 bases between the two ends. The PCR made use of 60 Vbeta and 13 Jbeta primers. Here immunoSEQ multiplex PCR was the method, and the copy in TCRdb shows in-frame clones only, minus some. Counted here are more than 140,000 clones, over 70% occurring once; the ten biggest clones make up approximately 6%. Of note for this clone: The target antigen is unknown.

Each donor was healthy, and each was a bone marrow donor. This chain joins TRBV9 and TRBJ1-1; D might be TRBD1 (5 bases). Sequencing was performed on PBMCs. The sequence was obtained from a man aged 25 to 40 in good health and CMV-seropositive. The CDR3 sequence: CASSVGTLLGTEAFF. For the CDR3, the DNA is TGTGCCAGCAGCGTAGGGACACTTCTAGGCACTGAAGCTTTCTTT. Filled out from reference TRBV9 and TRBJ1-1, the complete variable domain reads DSGVTQTPKHLITATGQRVTLRCSPRSGDLSVYWYQQSLDQGLQFLIQYYNGEERAKGNILERFSAQQFPDLHSELNLSSLELGDSALYFCASSVGTLLGTEAFFGQGTRLTVV.